The 11 T cell receptor beta chains below were found in one sample sequenced in a study of blood T cell repertoires in COVID-19. Sequencing used immunoSEQ multiplex PCR; TCRdb keeps in-frame clones, though not all of them. The table has over 200,000 clones, roughly 89% seen once; the top ten hold 5.5% to 7.5%. Material: PBMCs or T cells enriched from blood (not recorded which). Receptor source: a woman between 40 and 55 years old who had recovered from COVID-19.

The chain combines TRBV10-3 with TRBJ1-1, with D perhaps matching TRBD1 (5 bases). Trimming removed 0 bases from V and 5 bases from J, with 16 bases in between. This CDR3 has 16 amino acids. Germline loops: CDR1 ENHRY, CDR2 SYGVKD. The CDR3 protein is CAISESWLGEGTEAFF. CDR3 nucleotides: TGTGCCATCAGTGAGTCGTGGTTAGGGGAGGGTACTGAAGCTTTCTTT.

This clone appeared once. V usage is TRBV7-8 and J usage is TRBJ2-4; D possibly corresponds to TRBD1 (6 bases). CDR1 is SGHVS and CDR2 is FQNEAQ in the germline V gene. The CDR3 covers 17 residues. V lost 1 base, J lost 7 bases, and 20 bases lay in between. In DNA, the CDR3 is TGTGCCAGCAGCTTAGTCCCCAGGCAGGGGAGTTTTAACATTCAGTACTTC. Its translation is CASSLVPRQGSFNIQYF.

V gene TRBV28 combines with J gene TRBJ2-5; TRBD2 matches at 14 bases. Germline trimming cut 4 bases from V and 4 bases from J; bases unmatched to any gene: 8. Germline lookup yields CDR1 MDHEN and CDR2 SYDVKM. The CDR3 totals 17 residues. CDR3 protein: CASSSRLAGGVIETQYF. The CDR3 region has the DNA TGTGCCAGCAGTTCTCGACTAGCGGGAGGGGTTATAGAGACCCAGTACTTC.

The CDR3 bases are TGTGCCAGCGCCGGGACAGGGAATCAGCCCCAGCATTTT. This codes for CASAGTGNQPQHF. The chain joins TRBV6-5 to TRBJ1-5, with 9 bases identical to TRBD1. Germline CDR1 is MNHEY and CDR2 is SVGAGI. V was clipped by 8 bases and J by 4 bases; unmatched bases: 3. The CDR3 runs to 13 residues.

This chain joins TRBV5-4 and TRBJ2-3; D remains unclear. This CDR3 has 13 residues. Germline V gene lookup returns CDR1 SGHNT and CDR2 YYREEE (reference sequence). Trimming removed 4 bases from V and 0 bases from J, with 6 bases in between. The CDR3 DNA sequence: TGTGCCAGCAGCCTCACTAGCACAGATACGCAGTATTTT. Protein product: CASSLTSTDTQYF.

This sequence joins TRBV19 and TRBJ2-5; TRBD1 matches at 7 bases. The CDR3 loop spans 13 amino acids. V shed 4 bases and J 5 bases; nucleotides not matched to a gene: 4. Germline CDR1 LNHDA, CDR2 SQIVND (reference sequence). The CDR3 loop reads CASSRGQLETQYF. Written as DNA, the CDR3 is TGTGCCAGTAGTAGGGGACAGTTGGAGACCCAGTACTTC.

The chain employs TRBV7-8 and TRBJ1-1; D might be TRBD1 (5 bases). Looked up from germline, CDR1 is SGHVS and CDR2 is FQNEAQ. The V end lost 5 bases, the J end lost 6 bases, and 22 bases lay between the germline ends. There are 16 residues in the CDR3. The CDR3 DNA sequence: TGTGCCAGCAGCCCACAATGGGGGGTGCGTTTTCCTGAAGCTTTCTTT. Its protein is CASSPQWGVRFPEAFF.

As DNA, the CDR3 is TGTGCCAGCAGCCTAGTTACAGGGGGCGTAAACTATGGCTACACCTTC. This translates into CASSLVTGGVNYGYTF. The J gene is TRBJ1-2, the V gene TRBV3-1 (or the pseudogene TRBV3-2); TRBD1 aligns across 9 bases. J gave up 2 bases and V 4 bases, and 8 bases lay outside the gene matches. Germline CDR1 reads LGHDT; CDR2 reads YNNKEL (reference sequence). The CDR3 runs to 16 residues.

The J gene is TRBJ2-2, the V gene TRBV28, with D possibly being TRBD1 (6 bases). Trimming left V 5 bases short and J 2 bases short, with 15 bases between. The germline V gene has CDR1 MDHEN and CDR2 SYDVKM. The length of the CDR3 is 16 residues. The CDR3 region is CASSPRQGLNTGELFF. CDR3 nucleotide sequence: TGTGCCAGCAGTCCCAGGCAGGGGCTTAACACCGGGGAGCTGTTTTTT.

The genes are TRBV29-1 and TRBJ2-3, with 12 bases matching TRBD2. Germline CDR1 and CDR2: SQVTM and ANQGSEA. This CDR3 comprises 15 residues. J lost 7 bases, V lost 6 bases, and 11 bases had no gene match. The CDR3 DNA follows: TGCAGCGTCCGTGGGGCTAGCGGGAGGGCCCATACGCAGTATTTT. Its protein product is CSVRGASGRAHTQYF.

CDR3 region: CASTTTSGEKLFF. CDR3 coding DNA: TGTGCCAGCACTACCACATCGGGGGAAAAACTGTTTTTT. This chain connects TRBV2 to TRBJ1-4; D remains unclear. With 7 bases removed from V and 8 bases from J, the gap between germline ends came to 14 bases. Germline V gene sequence: CDR1 SNHLY, CDR2 FYNNEI. The CDR3 is 13 residues long.